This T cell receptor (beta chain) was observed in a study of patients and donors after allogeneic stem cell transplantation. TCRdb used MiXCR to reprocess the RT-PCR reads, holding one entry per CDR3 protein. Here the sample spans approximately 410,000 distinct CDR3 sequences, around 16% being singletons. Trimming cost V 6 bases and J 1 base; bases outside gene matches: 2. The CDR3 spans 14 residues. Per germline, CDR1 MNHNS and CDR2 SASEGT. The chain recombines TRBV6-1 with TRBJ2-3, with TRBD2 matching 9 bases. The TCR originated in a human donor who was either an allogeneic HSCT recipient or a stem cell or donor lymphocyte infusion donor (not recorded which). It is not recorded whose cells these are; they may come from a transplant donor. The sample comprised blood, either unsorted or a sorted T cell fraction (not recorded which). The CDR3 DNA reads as TGTGCCAGCAGGGGACTAGCAGGCACAGATACGCAGTATTTT. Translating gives CASRGLAGTDTQYF.